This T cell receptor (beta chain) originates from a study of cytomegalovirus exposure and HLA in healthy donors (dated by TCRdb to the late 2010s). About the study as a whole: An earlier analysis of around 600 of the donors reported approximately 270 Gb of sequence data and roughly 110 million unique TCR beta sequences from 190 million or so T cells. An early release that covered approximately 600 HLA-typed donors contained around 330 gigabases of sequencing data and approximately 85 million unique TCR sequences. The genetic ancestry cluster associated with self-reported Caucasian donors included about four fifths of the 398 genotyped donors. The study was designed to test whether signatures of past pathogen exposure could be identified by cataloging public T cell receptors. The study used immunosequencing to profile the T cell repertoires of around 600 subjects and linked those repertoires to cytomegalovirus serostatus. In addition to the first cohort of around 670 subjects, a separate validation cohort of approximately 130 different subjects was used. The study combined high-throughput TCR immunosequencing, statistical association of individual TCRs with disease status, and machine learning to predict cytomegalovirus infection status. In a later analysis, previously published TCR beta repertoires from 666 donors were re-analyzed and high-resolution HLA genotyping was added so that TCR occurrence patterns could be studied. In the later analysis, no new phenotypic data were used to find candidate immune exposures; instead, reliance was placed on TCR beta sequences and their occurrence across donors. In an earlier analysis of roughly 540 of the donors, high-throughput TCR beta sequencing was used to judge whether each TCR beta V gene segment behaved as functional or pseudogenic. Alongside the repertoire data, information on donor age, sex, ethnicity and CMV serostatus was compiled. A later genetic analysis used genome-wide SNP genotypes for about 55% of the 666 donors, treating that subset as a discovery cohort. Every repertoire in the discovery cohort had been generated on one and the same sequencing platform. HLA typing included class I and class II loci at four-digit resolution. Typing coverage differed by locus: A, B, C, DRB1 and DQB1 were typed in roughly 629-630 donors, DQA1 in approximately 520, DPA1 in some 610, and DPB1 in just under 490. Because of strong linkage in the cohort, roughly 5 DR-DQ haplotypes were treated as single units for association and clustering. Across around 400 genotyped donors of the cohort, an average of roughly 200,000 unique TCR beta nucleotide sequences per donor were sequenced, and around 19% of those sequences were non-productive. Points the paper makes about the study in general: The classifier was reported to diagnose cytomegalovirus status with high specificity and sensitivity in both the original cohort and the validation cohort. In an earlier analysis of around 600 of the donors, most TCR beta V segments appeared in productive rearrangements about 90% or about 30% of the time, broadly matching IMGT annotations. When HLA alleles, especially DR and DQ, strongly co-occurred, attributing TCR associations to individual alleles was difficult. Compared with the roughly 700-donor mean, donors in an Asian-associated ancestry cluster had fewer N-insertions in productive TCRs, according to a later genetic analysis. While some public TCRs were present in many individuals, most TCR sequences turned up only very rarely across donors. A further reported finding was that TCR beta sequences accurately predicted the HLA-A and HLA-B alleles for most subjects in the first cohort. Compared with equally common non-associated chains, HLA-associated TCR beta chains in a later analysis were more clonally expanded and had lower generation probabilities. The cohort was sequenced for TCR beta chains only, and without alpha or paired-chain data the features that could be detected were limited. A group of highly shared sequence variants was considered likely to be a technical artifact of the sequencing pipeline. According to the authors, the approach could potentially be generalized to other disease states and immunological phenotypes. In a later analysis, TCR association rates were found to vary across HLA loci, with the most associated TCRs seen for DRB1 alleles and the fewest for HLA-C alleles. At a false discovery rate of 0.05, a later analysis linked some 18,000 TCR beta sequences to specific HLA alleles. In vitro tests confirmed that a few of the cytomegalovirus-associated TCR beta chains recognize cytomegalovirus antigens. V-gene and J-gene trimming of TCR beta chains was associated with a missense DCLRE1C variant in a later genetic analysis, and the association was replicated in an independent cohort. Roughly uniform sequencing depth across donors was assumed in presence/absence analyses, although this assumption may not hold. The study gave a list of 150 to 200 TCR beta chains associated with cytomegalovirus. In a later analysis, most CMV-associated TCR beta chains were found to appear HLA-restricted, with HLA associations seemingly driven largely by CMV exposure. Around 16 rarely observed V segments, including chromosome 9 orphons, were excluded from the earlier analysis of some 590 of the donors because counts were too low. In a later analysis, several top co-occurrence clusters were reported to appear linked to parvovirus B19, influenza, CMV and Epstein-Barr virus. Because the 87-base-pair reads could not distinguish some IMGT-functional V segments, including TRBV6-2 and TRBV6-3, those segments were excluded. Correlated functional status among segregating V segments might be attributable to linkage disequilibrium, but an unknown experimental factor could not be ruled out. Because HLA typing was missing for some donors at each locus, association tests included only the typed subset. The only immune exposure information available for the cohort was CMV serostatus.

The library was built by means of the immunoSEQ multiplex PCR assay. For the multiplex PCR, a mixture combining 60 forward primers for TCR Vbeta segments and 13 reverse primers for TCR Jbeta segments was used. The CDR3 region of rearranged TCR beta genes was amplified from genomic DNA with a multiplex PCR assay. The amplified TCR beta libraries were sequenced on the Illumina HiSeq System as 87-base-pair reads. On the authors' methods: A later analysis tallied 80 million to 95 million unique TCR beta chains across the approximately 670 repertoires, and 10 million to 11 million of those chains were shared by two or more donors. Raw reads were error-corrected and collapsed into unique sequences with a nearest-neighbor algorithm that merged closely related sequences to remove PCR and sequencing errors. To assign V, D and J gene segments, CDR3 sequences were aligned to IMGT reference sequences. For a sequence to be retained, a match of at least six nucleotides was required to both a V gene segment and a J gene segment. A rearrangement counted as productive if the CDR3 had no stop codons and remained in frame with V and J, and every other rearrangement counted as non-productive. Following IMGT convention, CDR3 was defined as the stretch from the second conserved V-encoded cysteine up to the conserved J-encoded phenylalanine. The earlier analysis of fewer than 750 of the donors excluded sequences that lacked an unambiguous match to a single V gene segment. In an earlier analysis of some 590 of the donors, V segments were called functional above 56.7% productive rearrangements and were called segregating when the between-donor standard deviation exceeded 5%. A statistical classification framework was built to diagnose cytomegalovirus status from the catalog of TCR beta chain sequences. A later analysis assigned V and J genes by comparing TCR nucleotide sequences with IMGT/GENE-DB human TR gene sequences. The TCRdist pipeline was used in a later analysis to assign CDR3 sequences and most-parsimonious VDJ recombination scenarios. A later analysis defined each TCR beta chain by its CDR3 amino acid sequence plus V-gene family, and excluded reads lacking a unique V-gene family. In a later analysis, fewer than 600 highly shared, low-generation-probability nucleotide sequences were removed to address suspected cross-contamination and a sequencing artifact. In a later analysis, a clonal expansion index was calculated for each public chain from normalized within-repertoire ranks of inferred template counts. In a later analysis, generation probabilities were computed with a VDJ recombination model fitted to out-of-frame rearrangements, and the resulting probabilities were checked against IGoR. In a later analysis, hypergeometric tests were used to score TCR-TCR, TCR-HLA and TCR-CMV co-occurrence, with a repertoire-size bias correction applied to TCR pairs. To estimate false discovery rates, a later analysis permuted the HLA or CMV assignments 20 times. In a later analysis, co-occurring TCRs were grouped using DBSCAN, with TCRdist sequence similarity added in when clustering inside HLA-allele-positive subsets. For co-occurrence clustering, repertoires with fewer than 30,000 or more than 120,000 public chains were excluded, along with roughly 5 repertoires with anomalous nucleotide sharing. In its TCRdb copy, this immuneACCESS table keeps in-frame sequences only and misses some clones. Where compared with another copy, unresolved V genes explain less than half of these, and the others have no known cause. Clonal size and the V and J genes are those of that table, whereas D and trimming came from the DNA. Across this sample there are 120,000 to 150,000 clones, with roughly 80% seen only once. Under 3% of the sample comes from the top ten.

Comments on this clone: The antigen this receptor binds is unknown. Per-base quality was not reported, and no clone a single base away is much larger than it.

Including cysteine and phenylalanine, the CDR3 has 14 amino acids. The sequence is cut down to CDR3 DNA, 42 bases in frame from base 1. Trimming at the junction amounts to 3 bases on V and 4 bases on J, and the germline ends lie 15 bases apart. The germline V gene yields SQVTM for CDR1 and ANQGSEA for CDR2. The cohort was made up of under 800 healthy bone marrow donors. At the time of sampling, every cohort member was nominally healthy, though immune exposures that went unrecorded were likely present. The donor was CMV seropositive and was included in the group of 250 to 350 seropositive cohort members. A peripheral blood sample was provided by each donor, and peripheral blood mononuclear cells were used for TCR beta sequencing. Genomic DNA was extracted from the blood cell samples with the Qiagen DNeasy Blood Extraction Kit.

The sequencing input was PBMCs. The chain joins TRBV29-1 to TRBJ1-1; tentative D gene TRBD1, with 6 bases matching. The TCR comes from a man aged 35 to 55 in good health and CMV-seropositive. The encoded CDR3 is CSVDLGGWGTEAFF. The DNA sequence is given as TGCAGCGTTGATTTAGGGGGTTGGGGCACTGAAGCTTTCTTT.